The 11 T cell receptor beta chains listed next were all sequenced from one sample in a study of blood T cell repertoires in COVID-19. Sequencing was performed with immunoSEQ multiplex PCR; in TCRdb, only in-frame clones are kept and a portion is missing. The data hold some 69,000 clones, with roughly 81% observed a single time. The sequenced sample was peripheral blood. These receptors all stem from a woman in her 70s with acute or convalescent COVID-19.

This clone was detected only once. The V call is TRBV19, the J call TRBJ2-1; 7 nucleotides match TRBD1. Trimming took 5 bases from V and 3 from J; bases not matched to a gene: 4. Per germline, CDR1 LNHDA and CDR2 SQIVND (reference sequence). The CDR3 is made up of 14 amino acids. The CDR3 nucleotides read TGTGCCAGTAGTCCGACAGGGATCTACAATGAGCAGTTCTTC. Protein product: CASSPTGIYNEQFF.

The chain combines TRBV10-1 with TRBJ2-1, with D perhaps TRBD2 (6 bases). V was pared by 5 bases and J by 0 bases, with 11 bases between. The V gene's germline CDR1 is WNHNN and CDR2 SYGVQD (reference sequence). This CDR3 has 15 residues. CDR3 nucleotides: TGCGCCAGCAGTCGGGACTTAAGCTCCTACAATGAGCAGTTCTTC. Residues: CASSRDLSSYNEQFF.

The chain carries TRBV5-1 and TRBJ2-1, with 13 bases matching TRBD2. The CDR3 spans 17 residues. The germline V gene encodes CDR1 SGHRS and CDR2 YFSETQ. J lost 7 bases, V lost 4 bases, and 11 bases had no gene match. This chain's CDR3 is CASSVTTSGRARNEQFF. CDR3 bases: TGCGCCAGCAGCGTAACAACTAGCGGGAGGGCCCGTAATGAGCAGTTCTTC.

This chain joins TRBV7-9 and TRBJ1-2, with D tentatively TRBD1 (6 bases). Trimming removed 2 bases at V and 6 bases at J, with 13 bases between. Germline values: CDR1 SEHNR, CDR2 FQNEAQ (reference sequence). There are 14 residues in the CDR3. The CDR3 loop is CASSLMVRGDGYTF. The DNA of the CDR3 is TGTGCCAGCAGCTTAATGGTCAGGGGAGATGGCTACACCTTC.

The chain has TRBV28 and TRBJ1-5; D is ambiguous. V shed 2 bases and J shed 6 bases, with 5 bases lying between them. The CDR3 sequence is 12 residues long. From germline, CDR1 is MDHEN and CDR2 SYDVKM. The CDR3 here is CASSLRGQPQHF. The CDR3 coding sequence is TGTGCCAGCAGTTTACGAGGTCAGCCCCAGCATTTT.

The V and J genes are TRBV9 and TRBJ1-2; unclear D gene. The CDR3 length is 13 residues. Germline loops: CDR1 SGDLS, CDR2 YYNGEE. Trimming cost V 0 bases and J 8 bases, with 11 bases left between them. The CDR3 bases are TGTGCCAGCAGCGTAGTCGGGTTGGAGGGCTACACCTTC. This sequence encodes CASSVVGLEGYTF. The full variable domain, rest sourced from reference TRBV9 and TRBJ1-2, is DSGVTQTPKHLITATGQRVTLRCSPRSGDLSVYWYQQSLDQGLQFLIQYYNGEERAKGNILERFSAQQFPDLHSELNLSSLELGDSALYFCASSVVGLEGYTFGSGTRLTVV.

This chain connects TRBV7-9 to TRBJ1-2, with TRBD1 matching 7 bases. The CDR3 length is 14 residues. The germline CDR1 and CDR2 sequences are SEHNR and FQNEAQ (reference sequence). V trimming: 5 bases; J trimming: 8 bases; junction bases outside the gene matches: 11. The CDR3 DNA sequence: TGTGCCAGCAGCCCCCAGGGGGGAGGACCCGGCTACACCTTC. It codes for CASSPQGGGPGYTF.

V gene TRBV28 combines with J gene TRBJ2-7, with 8 bases aligning to TRBD2. Germline V gene data show CDR1 as MDHEN and CDR2 as SYDVKM. Germline trimming cut 6 bases from V and 7 bases from J; bases unmatched to any gene: 5. This CDR3 spans 12 amino acids. CDR3 coding DNA: TGTGCCAGCAGGGCCGGGAGGGGGGAGCAGTACTTC. Translation: CASRAGRGEQYF.

This chain connects TRBV11-3 to TRBJ1-1, with a tentative D call TRBD1 (5 bases). The CDR3 is 17 amino acids. Trimming pared 7 bases from V and 2 bases from J, leaving 23 bases between. Germline V gene data show CDR1 as SGHNT and CDR2 as YENEEA. CDR3 loop: CASTRQKPWGVNTEAFF. The CDR3 DNA sequence: TGTGCCAGCACCCGCCAGAAGCCCTGGGGGGTAAACACTGAAGCTTTCTTT.

This chain connects TRBV6-5 to TRBJ1-2; D gene uncertain. Trimming shortened V by 0 bases and J by 8 bases, and 16 bases separated the two germline ends. The CDR3 sequence is 15 residues long. Per the germline V gene, CDR1 is MNHEY and CDR2 is SVGAGI. The CDR3 loop is CASSYSSAGAGGYTF. As DNA, the CDR3 is TGTGCCAGCAGTTACTCCTCGGCGGGAGCAGGCGGCTACACCTTC.

This chain uses TRBV21-1 with TRBJ2-7; the table names TRBD2, a call not compared with the DNA. TRBV21-1 is shown as a pseudogene. The CDR3 has 14 residues. This CDR3 reads CASSRGSSAYEQYF. The CDR3 bases are TGTGCCAGCAGCAGAGGATCTTCGGCCTACGAGCAGTACTTC.